The present TCR beta chain was sequenced within a study of CD8 T cells in Susac syndrome. Trimming stripped 0 bases from V and 2 bases from J, with 9 bases between. Germline V gene lookup returns CDR1 LGHDT and CDR2 YNNKEL (reference sequence). There are 15 residues in the CDR3. Findings and limits, study-wide: In Susac patients, clonal expansion was not detected in CD4+ cells.

Comment on this clonotype: Its antigen is undetermined.

RNA, at about 0.45 to 1 ug, was reverse transcribed with random hexamers. It was immunoSEQ multiplex PCR that amplified TCR beta CDR3 across 54 Vbeta and 13 Jbeta. Using its own MiXCR run on the immunoSEQ multiplex PCR reads, TCRdb lists one record per CDR3 protein. The repertoire holds 110,000 to 150,000 distinct CDR3 sequences, with 90% to 97% as singletons. From blood CD8+ and CD4+ T cells, the TCR beta chain was sequenced. V gene TRBV3-1 combines with J gene TRBJ2-3; D is unclear. Sequenced material: CD4+ T cells from PBMCs. The receptor was derived from a human donor with Susac syndrome. The CDR3 DNA is TGTGCCAGCAGCCAAGATAACGTGATCACAGATACGCAGTATTTT. Translating it yields CASSQDNVITDTQYF.